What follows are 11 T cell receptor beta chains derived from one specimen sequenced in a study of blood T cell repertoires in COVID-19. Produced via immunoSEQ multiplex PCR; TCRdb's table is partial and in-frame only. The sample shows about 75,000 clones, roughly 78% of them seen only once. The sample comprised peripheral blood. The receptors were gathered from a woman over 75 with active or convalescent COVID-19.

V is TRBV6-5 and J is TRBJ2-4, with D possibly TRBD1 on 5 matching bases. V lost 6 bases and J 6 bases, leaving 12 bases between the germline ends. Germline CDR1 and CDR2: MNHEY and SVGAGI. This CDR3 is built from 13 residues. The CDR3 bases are TGTGCCAGCAGACCAGACAGCAGAAACATTCAGTACTTC. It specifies CASRPDSRNIQYF.

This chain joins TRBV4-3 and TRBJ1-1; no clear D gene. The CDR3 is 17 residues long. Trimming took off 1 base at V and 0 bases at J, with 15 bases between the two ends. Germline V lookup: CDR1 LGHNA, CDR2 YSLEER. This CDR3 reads CASSQARHSVMNTEAFF. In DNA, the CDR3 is TGCGCCAGCAGCCAAGCGCGGCATTCGGTCATGAACACTGAAGCTTTCTTT.

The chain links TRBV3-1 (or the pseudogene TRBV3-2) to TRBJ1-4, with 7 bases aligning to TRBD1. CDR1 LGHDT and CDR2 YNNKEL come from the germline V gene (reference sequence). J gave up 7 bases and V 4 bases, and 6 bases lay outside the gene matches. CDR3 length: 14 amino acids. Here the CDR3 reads CASSPRGAGEKLFF. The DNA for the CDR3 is TGTGCCAGCAGCCCCAGGGGGGCAGGTGAAAAACTGTTTTTT.

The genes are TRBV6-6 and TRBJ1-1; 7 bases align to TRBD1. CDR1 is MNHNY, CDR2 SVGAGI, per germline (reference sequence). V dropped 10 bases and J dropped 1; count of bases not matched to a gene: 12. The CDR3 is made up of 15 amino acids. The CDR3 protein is CATQPGQAGNTEAFF. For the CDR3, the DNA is TGTGCCACCCAACCTGGACAGGCGGGGAACACTGAAGCTTTCTTT.

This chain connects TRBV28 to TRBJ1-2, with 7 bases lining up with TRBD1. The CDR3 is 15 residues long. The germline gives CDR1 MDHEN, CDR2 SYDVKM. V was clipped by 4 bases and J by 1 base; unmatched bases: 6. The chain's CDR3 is CASSSPGTDNYGYTF. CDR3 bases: TGTGCCAGCAGTTCCCCCGGGACAGATAACTATGGCTACACCTTC.

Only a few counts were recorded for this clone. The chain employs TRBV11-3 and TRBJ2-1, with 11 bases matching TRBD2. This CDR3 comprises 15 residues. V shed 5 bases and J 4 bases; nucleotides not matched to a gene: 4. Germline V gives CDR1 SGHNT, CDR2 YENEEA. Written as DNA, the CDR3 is TGTGCCAGCAGCCCCGGGACTAGCGGATACAATGAGCAGTTCTTC. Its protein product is CASSPGTSGYNEQFF.

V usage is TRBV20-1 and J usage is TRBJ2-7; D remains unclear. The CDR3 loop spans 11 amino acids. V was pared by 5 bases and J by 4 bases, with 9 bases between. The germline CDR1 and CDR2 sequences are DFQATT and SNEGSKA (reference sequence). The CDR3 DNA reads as TGCAGTGCTGGAGCACAGTACGAGCAGTACTTC. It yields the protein CSAGAQYEQYF.

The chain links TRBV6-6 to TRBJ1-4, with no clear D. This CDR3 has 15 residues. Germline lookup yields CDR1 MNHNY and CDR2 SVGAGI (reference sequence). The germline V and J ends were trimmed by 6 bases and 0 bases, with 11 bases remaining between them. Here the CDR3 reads CASSPLGSTNEKLFF. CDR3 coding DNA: TGTGCCAGCAGCCCTCTGGGCTCAACTAATGAAAAACTGTTTTTT.

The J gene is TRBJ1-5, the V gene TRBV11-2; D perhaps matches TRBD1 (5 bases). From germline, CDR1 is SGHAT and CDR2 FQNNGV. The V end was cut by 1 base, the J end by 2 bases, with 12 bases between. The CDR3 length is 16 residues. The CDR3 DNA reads TGTGCCAGCAGCTTAGGAAACGGGGGAGGCAATCAGCCCCAGCATTTT. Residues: CASSLGNGGGNQPQHF.

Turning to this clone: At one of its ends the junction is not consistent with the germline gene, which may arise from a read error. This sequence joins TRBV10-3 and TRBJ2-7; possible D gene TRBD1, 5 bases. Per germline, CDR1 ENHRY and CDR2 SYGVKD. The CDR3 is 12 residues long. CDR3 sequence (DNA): TGTGCCATCAGTGAGTCGAGCAGGGTCTATAGTTTC. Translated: CAISESSRVYSF.

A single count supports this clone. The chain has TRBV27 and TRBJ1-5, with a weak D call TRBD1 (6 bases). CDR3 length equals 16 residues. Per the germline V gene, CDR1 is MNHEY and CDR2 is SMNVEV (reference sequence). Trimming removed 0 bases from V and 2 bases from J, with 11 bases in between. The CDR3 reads CASSLSGAFGNQPQHF. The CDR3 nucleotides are TGTGCCAGCAGTTTATCGGGGGCGTTTGGCAATCAGCCCCAGCATTTT.